This paragraph reports one T cell receptor beta chain. This record comes from a study of cytomegalovirus exposure and HLA in healthy donors. PCR involved 60 Vbeta and 13 Jbeta primers. Assay used: immunoSEQ multiplex PCR; TCRdb lists only in-frame clones, some missing. Of 90,000 to 150,000 clones in the sample, around 63% are singletons; the top ten hold about a tenth. Input material: PBMCs. The origin of this receptor is a man in his forties in good health and CMV-seropositive.

The chain's CDR3 is CASSERRYTEAFF. CDR3 in DNA: TGTGCCAGCAGTGAGAGGAGGTATACTGAAGCTTTCTTT. This rearrangement joins TRBV2 to TRBJ1-1; D ambiguous. Germline CDR1 is SNHLY and CDR2 is FYNNEI. The V end lost 3 bases, the J end lost 5 bases, and 10 bases lay between the germline ends. The CDR3 covers 13 residues.